These 29 T cell receptor beta chains were all obtained from the same sample, sequenced in a study of T cells in Graves' hyperthyroidism and ophthalmopathy. RNA transcripts provided the source from which TCR beta CDR3 regions were amplified. Primed by the HTBI set, a first-round RT-PCR was run on the TCR CDR3. TCRdb ran MiXCR on the multiplex PCR reads and lists one entry per CDR3 protein. This table holds around 600,000 distinct CDR3 sequences, around 15% found once. Sequencing was done on a sample of blood. The receptors were gathered from a woman aged 45-60 years with Graves' ophthalmopathy.

In its sample, this clonotype was seen once. The chain links TRBV27 to TRBJ2-3, with D perhaps given as TRBD1 or TRBD2 (6 bases each). This CDR3 is built from 15 residues. Germline lookup yields CDR1 MNHEY and CDR2 SMNVEV (reference sequence). Trimming shortened V by 5 bases and J by 1 base, and 13 bases separated the two germline ends. The CDR3 region is CASSRRGLGTDTQYF. The CDR3 nucleotides are TGTGCCAGCAGTCGCCGGGGGCTGGGCACAGATACGCAGTATTTT.

There are many counts of this clonotype. The chain is built from TRBV7-2 and TRBJ1-1, with no clear D. V lost 5 bases to trimming and J lost 2 bases, with 18 bases between them. CDR3 length: 16 residues. The germline gives CDR1 SGHTA, CDR2 FQGNSA. CDR3 nucleotides: TGTGCCAGCAGCCCACACGGAGCCAGAATTAACACTGAAGCTTTCTTT. Protein sequence: CASSPHGARINTEAFF.

A remark on this clonotype: A much larger clonotype is one base distant, so this may be a read error. As the CDR3 is not closed by the conserved phenylalanine or tryptophan, this likely results from a read error. The chain has TRBV28 and TRBJ1-5, with TRBD1 as a possible D gene (6 bases). Trimming pared 3 bases from V and 4 bases from J, leaving 16 bases between. The CDR3 is 16 amino acids. Germline CDR1 is MDHEN and CDR2 is SYDVKM. Here the CDR3 DNA reads TGTGCCAGCAGTTTTGGTCAGGGGCGGGTAAATCAGCCCCAGCATCTT. Translated, it gives CASSFGQGRVNQPQHL.

This clonotype was observed a handful of times. The chain has TRBV18 and TRBJ2-3; D perhaps matches TRBD1 (6 bases). Trimming took off 1 base at V and 3 bases at J, with 11 bases between the two ends. The CDR3 contains 15 residues. CDR1 KGHSH and CDR2 LQKENI come from the germline V gene. The CDR3 coding sequence is TGTGCCAGCTCACCACGGGGGCCTTGGACAGATACGCAGTATTTT. This encodes CASSPRGPWTDTQYF.

The chain recombines TRBV24-1 with TRBJ2-1, with D possibly TRBD2 on 7 matching bases. In germline, CDR1 is KGHDR, CDR2 SFDVKD. The CDR3 totals 15 residues. V lost 3 bases and J 7 bases, leaving 15 bases between the germline ends. CDR3 in amino acids: CATSDDGGPGNEQFF. The CDR3 DNA reads as TGTGCCACCAGTGATGACGGGGGGCCGGGGAATGAGCAGTTCTTC.

Ten or more counts support this clonotype. The chain joins TRBV27 to TRBJ1-2, with TRBD1 as a possible D gene (5 bases). Trimming cost V 5 bases and J 8 bases, with 21 bases left between them. The CDR3 has 15 amino acids. In germline, CDR1 is MNHEY, CDR2 SMNVEV (reference sequence). The CDR3 loop reads CASSRSGAWRGGYTF. The CDR3 DNA reads as TGTGCCAGCAGTAGGTCCGGGGCCTGGAGGGGAGGCTACACCTTC.

The chain's CDR3 is CASRKTGYSYEQYF. CDR3 nucleotide sequence: TGTGCCAGCAGGAAGACAGGGTACTCCTACGAGCAGTACTTC. This chain joins TRBV27 and TRBJ2-7, with 7 bases lining up with TRBD1. V shed 6 bases and J 0 bases; nucleotides not matched to a gene: 5. The germline CDR1 and CDR2 sequences are MNHEY and SMNVEV (reference sequence). The CDR3 is made up of 14 amino acids.

This clonotype occurred many times. This chain links TRBV30 with TRBJ2-3; 8 bases agree with TRBD2. This CDR3 has 14 amino acids. The V and J ends lost 2 bases and 1 base, in that order; junction bases with no gene match: 2. CDR1 and CDR2 (germline): GTSNPN, SVGIG (reference sequence). In DNA form, the CDR3 reads TGTGCCTGGAGTAAAGCGGGAGGCACAGATACGCAGTATTTT. Amino acids: CAWSKAGGTDTQYF.

A word on this clonotype: A much larger clone is a single base away; this may be a read error. The chain employs TRBV28 and TRBJ2-2; 10 nucleotides line up with TRBD1. Trimming at V came to 4 bases and at J to 10 bases, leaving 6 bases not matched to a gene. The germline V gene has CDR1 MDHEN and CDR2 SYDVKM. The CDR3 extends over 14 amino acids. CDR3 sequence (DNA): TGTGCCAGCAGTTGGACAGGGGGAGGCGAGGAGCTGTTTTTT. Translated, it gives CASSWTGGGEELFF.

The genes are TRBV2 and TRBJ1-4, with 8 bases lining up with TRBD1. The CDR3 has 14 residues. J gave up 3 bases and V 8 bases, and 5 bases lay outside the gene matches. The germline V gene encodes CDR1 SNHLY and CDR2 FYNNEI. The CDR3 is CASGDRSANEKLFF. CDR3 coding DNA: TGTGCCAGCGGGGACAGGTCGGCTAATGAAAAACTGTTTTTT.

This clonotype has ten or more counts. The genes are TRBV5-1 and TRBJ2-2, with D hard to call. The CDR3 consists of 13 residues. Germline V gene data show CDR1 as SGHRS and CDR2 as YFSETQ. V was clipped by 0 bases and J by 7 bases, with 7 bases between them. The DNA of the CDR3 is TGCGCCAGCAGCTTGGGGAGTTTCGGGGAGCTGTTTTTT. The encoded protein is CASSLGSFGELFF. Variable domain in full (rest from reference TRBV5-1 and TRBJ2-2): KAGVTQTPRYLIKTRGQQVTLSCSPISGHRSVSWYQQTPGQGLQFLFEYFSETQRNKGNFPGRFSGRQFSNSRSEMNVSTLELGDSALYLCASSLGSFGELFFGEGSRLTVL.

The sample holds a few counts of this clonotype. The rearrangement links TRBV11-1 to TRBJ2-7, with D perhaps matching TRBD1 (7 bases). The germline V gene encodes CDR1 SGHAT and CDR2 FQDESV (reference sequence). CDR3 size: 16 residues. V lost 2 bases to trimming and J lost 2 bases, with 16 bases between them. CDR3 sequence reads: CASSLLTGRGAYEQYF. The DNA for the CDR3 is TGTGCCAGCAGCTTATTGACGGGCAGGGGGGCCTACGAGCAGTACTTC.

This chain uses TRBV19 with TRBJ2-2; no reliable D call. The CDR3 covers 16 residues. The V end was cut by 1 base, the J end by 0 bases, with 9 bases between. Germline loops: CDR1 LNHDA, CDR2 SQIVND (reference sequence). The CDR3 nucleotides are TGTGCCAGTAGTATAGGACCGCCCACGAACACCGGGGAGCTGTTTTTT. Its translation: CASSIGPPTNTGELFF. Drawing the rest from reference TRBV19 and TRBJ2-2, the complete variable domain is DGGITQSPKYLFRKEGQNVTLSCEQNLNHDAMYWYRQDPGQGLRLIYYSQIVNDFQKGDIAEGYSVSREKKESFPLTVTSAQKNPTAFYLCASSIGPPTNTGELFFGEGSRLTVL.

This clonotype appeared many times. V is TRBV18 and J is TRBJ2-3; D unclear. This CDR3 has 15 residues. Trimming took off 5 bases at V and 2 bases at J, with 14 bases between the two ends. Germline CDR1 KGHSH, CDR2 LQKENI. The CDR3 region is CASSGSRFSTDTQYF. The CDR3 region has the DNA TGTGCCAGCTCAGGTAGCCGGTTCTCCACAGATACGCAGTATTTT.

The chain uses TRBV27 and TRBJ2-1; D might be TRBD2 (5 bases). The CDR3 length is 13 residues. Germline V gene data show CDR1 as MNHEY and CDR2 as SMNVEV (reference sequence). Trimming took off 8 bases at V and 9 bases at J, with 17 bases between the two ends. DNA of the CDR3: TGTGCCAGCCGACCTAATAGCGTTAGTGAGCAGTTCTTC. Its translation: CASRPNSVSEQFF.

This clonotype has only a few counts. V is TRBV24-1 and J is TRBJ1-5; D gene ambiguous. V was clipped by 1 base and J by 9 bases, with 6 bases between them. This CDR3 region has 12 residues. CDR1 is KGHDR and CDR2 is SFDVKD in the germline V gene. CDR3 residues: CATSDLGRPQHF. The CDR3 DNA reads as TGTGCCACCAGTGATTTAGGACGGCCCCAGCATTTT.

This clonotype was seen only a few times. The rearrangement joins TRBV7-3 to TRBJ2-3; D ambiguous. CDR3 length equals 14 residues. Trimming shortened V by 0 bases and J by 5 bases, and 9 bases separated the two germline ends. CDR1 and CDR2 (germline): SGHTA, FQGTGA. DNA for the CDR3: TGTGCCAGCAGCTTAACCTTTGGGCTAGATACGCAGTATTTT. Translating gives CASSLTFGLDTQYF.

This clonotype was detected ten times or more. This chain joins TRBV20-1 and TRBJ2-1; 9 positions match TRBD1. Germline CDR1 DFQATT, CDR2 SNEGSKA (reference sequence). The V segment lost 6 bases and the J segment 3 bases; nucleotides outside the gene matches: 6. This CDR3 contains 14 residues. CDR3 residues: CSAGRGQGYNEQFF. DNA of the CDR3: TGCAGTGCAGGGAGGGGACAGGGCTACAATGAGCAGTTCTTC.

This clonotype was seen many times. CDR3 in amino acids: CASSPPRQGGEKLFF. Written as DNA, the CDR3 is TGTGCCAGCAGTCCCCCCCGACAGGGTGGTGAAAAACTGTTTTTT. V usage is TRBV28 and J usage is TRBJ1-4; 7 nucleotides line up with TRBD1. The CDR3 has 15 amino acids. CDR1 and CDR2 (germline): MDHEN, SYDVKM. The junction had 10 bases not matched to a gene; V was cut back by 5 bases and J by 7 bases.

This clonotype was seen many times. The chain couples TRBV20-1 to TRBJ2-1; no firm D call. The V gene lost 0 bases and the J gene lost 8 bases, with 2 bases spanning the gap. The CDR3 covers 10 residues. CDR1 and CDR2 (germline): DFQATT, SNEGSKA (reference sequence). Here the CDR3 reads CSAREYEQFF. CDR3 DNA: TGCAGTGCTAGAGAATATGAGCAGTTCTTC.

This clonotype was picked up many times. This rearrangement joins TRBV12-5 to TRBJ2-1; weak D call: TRBD2 (6 bases). Germline values: CDR1 LGHNT, CDR2 FRNRAP. The CDR3 has 17 residues. V lost 0 bases to trimming and J lost 5 bases, with 17 bases between them. The CDR3 DNA sequence: TGTGCTAGTGGTTTGGTACTCGAGGGAGCGGGCCACAATGAGCAGTTCTTC. This translates into CASGLVLEGAGHNEQFF. Based on the CDR3 plus reference TRBV12-5 and TRBJ2-1, the full variable domain is DARVTQTPRHKVTEMGQEVTMRCQPILGHNTVFWYRQTMMQGLELLAYFRNRAPLDDSGMPKDRFSAEMPDATLATLKIQPSEPRDSAVYFCASGLVLEGAGHNEQFFGPGTRLTVL.

This clonotype was seen only a few times. The V gene is TRBV30, the J gene TRBJ1-2, with no clear D. CDR3 length: 12 residues. V was trimmed by 0 bases and J by 4 bases, leaving 6 bases between them. CDR1 is GTSNPN and CDR2 is SVGIG in the germline V gene (reference sequence). CDR3 protein: CAWSVRSYGYTF. In DNA form, the CDR3 reads TGTGCCTGGAGTGTACGATCCTATGGCTACACCTTC.

The chain has TRBV28 and TRBJ2-7; D is undetermined. Trimming removed 5 bases from V and 0 bases from J, with 11 bases in between. The CDR3 has 14 amino acids. CDR1 is MDHEN, CDR2 SYDVKM, per germline. Here the CDR3 reads CASSNCWASYEQYF. For the CDR3, the DNA is TGTGCCAGCAGTAACTGCTGGGCCTCCTACGAGCAGTACTTC.

The table lists this clonotype with many counts. CDR3 sequence: CASSGTGDTEAFF. The CDR3, as DNA: TGTGCCAGCAGTGGGACAGGGGACACTGAAGCTTTCTTT. The gene calls are TRBV12-3 or TRBV12-4 and TRBJ1-1; 10 positions agree with TRBD1. CDR3 length equals 13 residues. V lost 5 bases to trimming and J lost 3 bases; unmatched junction nucleotides: 0.

This clonotype was seen a handful of times. CDR3 residues: CASSQSGQGALQRSNVLTF. As DNA, the CDR3 is TGTGCCAGCAGTCAGTCGGGGCAGGGGGCGCTTCAAAGGTCCAACGTCCTGACTTTC. This chain joins TRBV6-5 and TRBJ2-6; 8 nucleotides line up with TRBD1. The junction had 20 bases not matched to a gene; V was cut back by 5 bases and J by 8 bases. Germline CDR1 and CDR2: MNHEY and SVGAGI. This CDR3 comprises 19 residues.

V usage is TRBV5-1 and J usage is TRBJ2-7; tentative D call: TRBD2 (5 bases). Trimming left V 0 bases short and J 2 bases short, with 12 bases between. Germline CDR1 and CDR2: SGHRS and YFSETQ. This CDR3 is 15 amino acids long. This CDR3 reads CASSLGTFPTYEQYF. The CDR3 coding sequence is TGCGCCAGCAGCTTGGGGACTTTTCCCACCTACGAGCAGTACTTC.

This clonotype was seen ten or more times. The chain recombines TRBV30 with TRBJ1-5, with TRBD1 as a possible D gene (5 bases). The CDR3 covers 14 residues. V was cut by 0 bases and J by 2 bases, with 8 bases left in between. Germline loops: CDR1 GTSNPN, CDR2 SVGIG (reference sequence). The CDR3 loop is CAWSVARGNQPQHF. The CDR3 bases are TGTGCCTGGAGTGTTGCCAGGGGCAATCAGCCCCAGCATTTT.

This clonotype was picked up many times. The chain couples TRBV3-1 to TRBJ2-5; TRBD1 might be the D (6 bases). Germline CDR1 reads LGHDT; CDR2 reads YNNKEL (reference sequence). V lost 0 bases, J lost 12 bases, and 11 bases lay in between. This CDR3 region has 12 residues. The DNA for the CDR3 is TGTGCCAGCAGCCAAGAGGGGGCAGGGGAGTACTTC. Its protein product is CASSQEGAGEYF.

This clonotype was recorded a few times. The chain is built from TRBV24-1 and TRBJ2-6; TRBD1 agrees at 8 bases. CDR1 and CDR2 from the germline V gene are KGHDR and SFDVKD. CDR3 size: 17 residues. V dropped 9 bases and J dropped 0; count of bases not matched to a gene: 9. DNA of the CDR3: TGTGCCACCCAGGCAGGGGGCTTCGACTCTGGGGCCAACGTCCTGACTTTC. This gives the protein CATQAGGFDSGANVLTF.